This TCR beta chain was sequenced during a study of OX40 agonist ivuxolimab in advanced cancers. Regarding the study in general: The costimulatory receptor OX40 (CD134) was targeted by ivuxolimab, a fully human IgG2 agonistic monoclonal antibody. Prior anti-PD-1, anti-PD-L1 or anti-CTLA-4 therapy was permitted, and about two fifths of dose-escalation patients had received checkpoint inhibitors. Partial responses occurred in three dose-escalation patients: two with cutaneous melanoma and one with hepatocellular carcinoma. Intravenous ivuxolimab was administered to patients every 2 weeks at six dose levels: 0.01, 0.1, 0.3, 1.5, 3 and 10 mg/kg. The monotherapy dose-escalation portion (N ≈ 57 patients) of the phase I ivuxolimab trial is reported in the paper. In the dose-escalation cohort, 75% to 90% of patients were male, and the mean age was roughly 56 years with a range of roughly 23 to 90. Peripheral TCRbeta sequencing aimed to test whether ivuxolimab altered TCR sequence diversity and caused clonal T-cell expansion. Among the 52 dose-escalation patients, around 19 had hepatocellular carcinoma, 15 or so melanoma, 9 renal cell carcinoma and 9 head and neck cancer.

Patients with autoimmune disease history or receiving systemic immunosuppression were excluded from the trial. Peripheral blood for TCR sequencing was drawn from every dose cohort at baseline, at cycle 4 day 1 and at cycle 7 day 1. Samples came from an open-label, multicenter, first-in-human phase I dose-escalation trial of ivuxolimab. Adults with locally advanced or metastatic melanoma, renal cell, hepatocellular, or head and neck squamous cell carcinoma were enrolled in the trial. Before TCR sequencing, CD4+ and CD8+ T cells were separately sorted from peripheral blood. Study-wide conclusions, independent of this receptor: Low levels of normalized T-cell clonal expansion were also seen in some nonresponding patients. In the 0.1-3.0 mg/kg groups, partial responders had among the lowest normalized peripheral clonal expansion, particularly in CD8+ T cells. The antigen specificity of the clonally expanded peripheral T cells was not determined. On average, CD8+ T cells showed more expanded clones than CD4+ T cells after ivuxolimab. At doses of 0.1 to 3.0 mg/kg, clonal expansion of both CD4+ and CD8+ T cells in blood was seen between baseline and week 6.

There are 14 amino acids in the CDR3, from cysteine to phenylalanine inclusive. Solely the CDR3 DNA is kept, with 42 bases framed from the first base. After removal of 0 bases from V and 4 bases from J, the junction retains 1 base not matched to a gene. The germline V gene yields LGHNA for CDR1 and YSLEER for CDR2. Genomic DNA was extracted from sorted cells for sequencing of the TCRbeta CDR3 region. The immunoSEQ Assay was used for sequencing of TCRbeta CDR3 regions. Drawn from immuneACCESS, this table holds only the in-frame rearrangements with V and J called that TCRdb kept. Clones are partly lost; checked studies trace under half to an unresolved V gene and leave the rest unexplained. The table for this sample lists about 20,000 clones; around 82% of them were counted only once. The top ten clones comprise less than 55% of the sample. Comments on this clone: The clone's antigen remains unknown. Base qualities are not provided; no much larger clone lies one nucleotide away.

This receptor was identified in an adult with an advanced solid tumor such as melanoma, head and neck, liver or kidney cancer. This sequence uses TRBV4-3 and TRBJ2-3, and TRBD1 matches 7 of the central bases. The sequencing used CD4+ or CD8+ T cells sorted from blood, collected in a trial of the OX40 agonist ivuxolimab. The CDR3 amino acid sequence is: CASSQDDRADTQYF. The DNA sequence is TGCGCCAGCAGCCAAGATGACAGGGCAGATACGCAGTATTTT.